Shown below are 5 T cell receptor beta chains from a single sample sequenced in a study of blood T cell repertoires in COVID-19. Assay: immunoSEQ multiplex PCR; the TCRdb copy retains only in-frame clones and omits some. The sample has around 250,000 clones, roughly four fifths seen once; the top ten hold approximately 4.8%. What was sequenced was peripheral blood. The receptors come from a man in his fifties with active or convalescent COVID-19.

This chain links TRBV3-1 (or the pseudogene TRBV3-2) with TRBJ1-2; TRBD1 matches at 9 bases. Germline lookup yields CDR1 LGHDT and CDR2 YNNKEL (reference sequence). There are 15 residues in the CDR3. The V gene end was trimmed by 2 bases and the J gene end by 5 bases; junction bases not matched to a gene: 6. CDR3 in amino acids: CASSQIQGAGYGYTF. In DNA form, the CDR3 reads TGTGCCAGCAGCCAAATACAGGGGGCTGGTTATGGCTACACCTTC.

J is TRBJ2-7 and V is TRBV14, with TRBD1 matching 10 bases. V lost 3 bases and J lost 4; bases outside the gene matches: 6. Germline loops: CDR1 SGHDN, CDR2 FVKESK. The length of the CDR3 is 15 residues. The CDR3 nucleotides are TGTGCCAGCAGCCATTCGGGACAGGGGTCATACGAGCAGTACTTC. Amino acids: CASSHSGQGSYEQYF.

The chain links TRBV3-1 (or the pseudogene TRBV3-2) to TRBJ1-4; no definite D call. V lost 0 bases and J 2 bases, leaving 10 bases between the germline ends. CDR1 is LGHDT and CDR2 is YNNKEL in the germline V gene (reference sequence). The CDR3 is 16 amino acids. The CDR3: CASSQEMWLTNEKLFF. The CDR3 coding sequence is TGTGCCAGCAGCCAAGAAATGTGGCTGACTAATGAAAAACTGTTTTTT.

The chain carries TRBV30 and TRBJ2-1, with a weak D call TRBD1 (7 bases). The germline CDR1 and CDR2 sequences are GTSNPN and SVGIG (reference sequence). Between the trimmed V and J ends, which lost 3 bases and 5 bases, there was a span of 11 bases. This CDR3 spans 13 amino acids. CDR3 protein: CAWRRDRDNEQFF. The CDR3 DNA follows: TGTGCCTGGAGGCGGGACAGAGACAATGAGCAGTTCTTC.

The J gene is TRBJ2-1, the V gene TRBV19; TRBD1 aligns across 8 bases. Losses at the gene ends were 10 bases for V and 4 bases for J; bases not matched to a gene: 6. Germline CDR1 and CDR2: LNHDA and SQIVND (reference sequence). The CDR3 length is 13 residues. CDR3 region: CAKSGQVYNEQFF. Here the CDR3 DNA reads TGTGCCAAATCGGGACAGGTATACAATGAGCAGTTCTTC.